The rows below give T cell receptor beta chains drawn from one sample of a study of cytomegalovirus exposure and HLA in healthy donors. Libraries were prepared by immunoSEQ multiplex PCR; TCRdb keeps only in-frame clonotypes and omits some of them. This table holds 90,000 to 120,000 clones, more than 65% found once. The specimen sequenced was PBMCs. The receptors originated from a male donor in good health and CMV-seronegative. Each CDR3 is given with its conserved first and last residue. The size entry is marked missing in some rows and otherwise reads once, few, many or a size class.

TRBV27,NA,CASSRGSDTQYF
TRBV11-3,NA,CASSPRGLATYNEQFF
TRBV19,NA,CASSLSGRGVNEQFF
TRBV4-1,few,CASSQPTGGGSSGANVLTF
TRBV2,once,CASMRQGDKNEQFF
TRBV7-9,NA,CASTDLYRTEGETGELFF
TRBV2,NA,CASFSGRADTQYF
TRBV30,NA,CARPAAGGGREDTGELFF
TRBV29-1,once,CSVLYGSDSQPQHF
TRBV5-1,NA,CASSPRGLSGNTIYF
TRBV7-9,NA,CASSWGPGGYQETQYF
TRBV18,NA,CASSPLGQGGAFF
TRBV6-4,few,CASSDSAGSYNEQFF
TRBV28,NA,CASSPKRRSRSYEQYF
TRBV11-2,once,CASSYTGISTNEKLFF
TRBV7-6,NA,CASSLQGAGYGYTF
TRBV15,NA,CATSRERDRGSTGELFF
TRBV6-5,NA,CASSYSPQGGEKLFF
TRBV27,NA,CASSSRSGREVAYEQYF
TRBV7-9,NA,CASSSRTSGRVSDTQYF
TRBV6-1,once,CASSEPSRGPQHF
TRBV5-1,NA,CASSLVGQGKQETQYF
TRBV27,NA,CASSLSGREGYGYTF
TRBV15,NA,CATSRVEADTYNEQFF
TRBV19,NA,CASRIGASTDTQYF
TRBV29-1,NA,CSTLAGTQETQYF
TRBV10-2,NA,CASSDRDKSYEQYF